The 21 T cell receptor beta chains given below trace back to one sample, sequenced in a study of cytomegalovirus exposure and HLA in healthy donors. The PCR used 60 Vbeta and 13 Jbeta primers. Sequencing used immunoSEQ multiplex PCR; TCRdb keeps in-frame clones, though not all of them. The table includes around 120,000 clones, roughly 80% detected once. The sequenced material came from PBMCs. Every receptor here comes from a woman in her thirties or forties in good health and CMV-seropositive.

The genes are TRBV4-3 and TRBJ1-2; tentative D call: TRBD1 (5 bases). The V gene's germline CDR1 is LGHNA and CDR2 YSLEER. There are 17 residues in the CDR3. V lost 0 bases to trimming and J lost 3 bases, with 17 bases between them. The CDR3 loop is CASSQELGRGAHYGYTF. The CDR3 nucleotides are TGCGCCAGCAGCCAAGAACTCGGGAGGGGTGCCCACTATGGCTACACCTTC.

V is TRBV7-2 and J is TRBJ2-7, with 11 bases identical to TRBD2. The CDR3 has 15 residues. Germline V lookup: CDR1 SGHTA, CDR2 FQGNSA. V trimming: 6 bases; J trimming: 4 bases; junction bases outside the gene matches: 8. The CDR3 is CASSYPGTSGYEQYF. CDR3 DNA sequence: TGTGCCAGCAGTTACCCCGGGACTAGCGGTTACGAGCAGTACTTC.

This chain joins TRBV5-6 and TRBJ1-2; 7 bases agree with TRBD1. The germline V gene has CDR1 SGHDT and CDR2 YYEEEE. J lost 6 bases, V lost 3 bases, and 5 bases had no gene match. The CDR3 has 13 amino acids. Here the CDR3 reads CASSYDRANGYTF. Here the CDR3 DNA reads TGTGCCAGCAGCTATGACAGGGCGAATGGCTACACCTTC.

A single count supports this clone. In DNA form, the CDR3 reads TGTGCCAGCAGCTCGGGGGGGAACTATGGCTACACCTTC. Protein: CASSSGGNYGYTF. The J gene is TRBJ1-2, the V gene TRBV5-6, with D perhaps matching TRBD1 (5 bases). The germline V gene has CDR1 SGHDT and CDR2 YYEEEE. The CDR3 is made up of 13 amino acids. The ends were cut back, 3 bases at V and 2 bases at J, with 8 bases in the middle.

Of note for this clone: A read error may produce the germline difference seen at one junction end. V and J are TRBV2 and TRBJ1-6, with 7 bases matching TRBD1. This CDR3 contains 13 residues. Germline lookup yields CDR1 SNHLY and CDR2 FYNNEI. The CDR3 is CASGRDSNSPPHF. Here the CDR3 DNA reads TGTGCCAGCGGCCGGGACAGTAATTCACCCCCCCACTTT.

The gene calls are TRBV6-1 and TRBJ2-1; D unresolved. V shed 6 bases and J shed 4 bases, with 10 bases lying between them. Germline V gene lookup returns CDR1 MNHNS and CDR2 SASEGT. The CDR3 sequence is 13 residues long. The chain's CDR3 is CASRGVVYNEQFF. DNA for the CDR3: TGTGCCAGCAGGGGCGTGGTATACAATGAGCAGTTCTTC.

The CDR3 loop is CASSLAGLRIRYTF. The DNA for the CDR3 is TGTGCCAGCAGCTTGGCCGGTCTAAGAATCCGCTACACCTTC. This chain connects TRBV5-4 to TRBJ1-2; D is undetermined. In germline, CDR1 is SGHNT, CDR2 YYREEE (reference sequence). This CDR3 comprises 14 residues. The V gene lost 0 bases and the J gene lost 9 bases, with 15 bases spanning the gap. Filled out from reference TRBV5-4 and TRBJ1-2, the complete variable domain reads ETGVTQSPTHLIKTRGQQVTLRCSSQSGHNTVSWYQQALGQGPQFIFQYYREEENGRGNFPPRFSGLQFPNYSSELNVNALELDDSALYLCASSLAGLRIRYTFGSGTRLTVV.

CDR3 sequence reads: CASSVTQGGETQYF. Here the CDR3 DNA reads TGTGCCAGCAGCGTAACCCAGGGAGGAGAGACCCAGTACTTC. The V and J genes are TRBV7-9 and TRBJ2-5; a possible D gene is TRBD2 (6 bases). V was cut by 5 bases and J by 4 bases, with 14 bases left in between. Germline V CDR1 and CDR2: SEHNR, FQNEAQ (reference sequence). The CDR3 has 14 residues. Drawing the rest from reference TRBV7-9 and TRBJ2-5, the complete variable domain is DTGVSQNPRHKITKRGQNVTFRCDPISEHNRLYWYRQTLGQGPEFLTYFQNEAQLEKSRLLSDRFSAERPKGSFSTLEIQRTEQGDSAMYLCASSVTQGGETQYFGPGTRLLVL.

This clone was recorded once. The chain links TRBV10-3 to TRBJ2-3, with 7 bases fitting TRBD1. The junction had 3 bases not matched to a gene; V was cut back by 6 bases and J by 0 bases. The CDR3 loop spans 14 amino acids. Germline CDR1 reads ENHRY; CDR2 reads SYGVKD. Here the CDR3 DNA reads TGTGCCATCAGGAAGGGGGCTAGCACAGATACGCAGTATTTT. It translates to CAIRKGASTDTQYF.

In this sample, this clone turned up once. The chain is built from TRBV19 and TRBJ2-2, with D possibly being TRBD1 (6 bases). The CDR3 is 19 amino acids. The V gene's germline CDR1 is LNHDA and CDR2 SQIVND (reference sequence). Trimming took 7 bases from V and 7 from J, leaving 31 bases between them. This CDR3 reads CASKKSLLYKDSGVGELFF. The DNA of the CDR3 is TGTGCCAGTAAAAAGAGTTTATTATATAAGGACAGTGGAGTCGGGGAGCTGTTTTTT.

The genes are TRBV11-1 and TRBJ1-1, with D perhaps matching TRBD1 (5 bases). V lost 6 bases and J lost 4, with 15 bases in between. The CDR3 spans 14 residues. Germline V gives CDR1 SGHAT, CDR2 FQDESV (reference sequence). The CDR3 DNA sequence: TGTGCCAGCAGTCCCTCTTTGGGGGGCACTGAAGCTTTCTTT. As protein: CASSPSLGGTEAFF.

This clone has just a few counts. V gene TRBV7-9 combines with J gene TRBJ1-1; a weak D match, TRBD1 (6 bases). Trimming took off 6 bases at V and 1 base at J, with 15 bases between the two ends. In germline, CDR1 is SEHNR, CDR2 FQNEAQ (reference sequence). The CDR3 totals 15 residues. This CDR3 reads CASRPDRFANTEAFF. The CDR3 DNA is TGTGCCAGCAGGCCAGACAGGTTTGCGAACACTGAAGCTTTCTTT.

This clone was found once. The V and J genes are TRBV7-9 and TRBJ2-1, with 10 positions matching TRBD1. This CDR3 region has 17 residues. Germline V gene sequence: CDR1 SEHNR, CDR2 FQNEAQ (reference sequence). Germline trimming cut 5 bases from V and 4 bases from J; bases unmatched to any gene: 11. DNA of the CDR3: TGTGCCAGCAGCGAAGACAGGGGGCAGAGGTGGTACAATGAGCAGTTCTTC. It is translated as CASSEDRGQRWYNEQFF.

The V gene is TRBV9, the J gene TRBJ1-1, with D uncertain. The CDR3 covers 14 residues. Germline V gene sequence: CDR1 SGDLS, CDR2 YYNGEE. Trimming took 2 bases from V and 0 from J, leaving 8 bases between them. The CDR3 here is CASSVLNLNTEAFF. The CDR3 DNA reads as TGTGCCAGCAGCGTCCTTAACTTGAACACTGAAGCTTTCTTT.

The rearrangement uses TRBV4-3 and TRBJ1-1; D not certain. Between the trimmed V and J ends, which lost 0 bases and 5 bases, there was a span of 7 bases. This CDR3 region has 13 residues. The germline V gene encodes CDR1 LGHNA and CDR2 YSLEER. CDR3 nucleotides: TGCGCCAGCAGCCAAGATGTGGCAACTGAAGCTTTCTTT. Translation: CASSQDVATEAFF.

V gene TRBV6-5 combines with J gene TRBJ1-2; TRBD1 matches 8 bases. CDR1 is MNHEY and CDR2 is SVGAGI in the germline V gene. Trimming cost V 5 bases and J 4 bases; bases outside gene matches: 3. This CDR3 has 13 amino acids. The CDR3 sequence: CASSRQGLYGYTF. The CDR3 DNA reads as TGTGCCAGCAGTCGACAGGGGCTCTATGGCTACACCTTC.

The chain links TRBV5-1 to TRBJ2-3; TRBD2 is a possible D gene (6 bases). The CDR3 has 14 amino acids. V was shortened by 4 bases and J by 2 bases, with 11 bases between the two germline ends. Per the germline V gene, CDR1 is SGHRS and CDR2 is YFSETQ. The CDR3 sequence: CASSPGLYTDTQYF. For the CDR3, the DNA is TGCGCCAGCAGCCCAGGACTATACACAGATACGCAGTATTTT.

The gene calls are TRBV6-1 and TRBJ1-2; no clear D gene. The ends were cut back, 8 bases at V and 3 bases at J, with 4 bases in the middle. There are 10 residues in the CDR3. Germline-derived CDR1 and CDR2 are MNHNS and SASEGT. Written as DNA, the CDR3 is TGTGCCAGCCATTACTATGGCTACACCTTC. It is translated as CASHYYGYTF.

The V call is TRBV2, the J call TRBJ2-7, with 8 bases lining up with TRBD1. The germline gives CDR1 SNHLY, CDR2 FYNNEI. The CDR3 covers 14 residues. Trimming took 6 bases from V and 0 from J; bases not matched to a gene: 4. CDR3 amino acids: CASRGDRSSYEQYF. Written as DNA, the CDR3 is TGTGCCAGCAGGGGGGACAGGAGCTCCTACGAGCAGTACTTC.

This clone was seen a single time. This rearrangement joins TRBV5-6 to TRBJ2-7; 9 bases map to TRBD1. Per the germline V gene, CDR1 is SGHDT and CDR2 is YYEEEE. The CDR3 runs 16 residues. V gave up 4 bases and J gave up 3 bases; unmatched junction bases: 11. CDR3: CASSVIPGTGIYEQYF. The CDR3 nucleotides are TGTGCCAGCAGCGTGATCCCCGGGACAGGGATCTACGAGCAGTACTTC.

This sequence joins TRBV7-6 and TRBJ2-7; possibly TRBD2 for D (5 bases). Germline-derived CDR1 and CDR2 are SGHVS and FNYEAQ. Trimming took off 5 bases at V and 6 bases at J, with 17 bases between the two ends. This CDR3 is 14 amino acids long. CDR3 region: CASSTRIGSTEQYF. In DNA, the CDR3 is TGTGCCAGCAGCACTAGGATTGGTAGCACCGAGCAGTACTTC.